The rows below give T cell receptor beta chains drawn from one sample of a study of blood T cell repertoires in COVID-19. Repertoires were generated with immunoSEQ multiplex PCR, while TCRdb's copy carries only in-frame clones and drops some. The sample lists around 270,000 clones, 65% to 85% occurring once. Sequencing used peripheral blood. All receptors come from a woman aged 40 to 50 who had recovered from COVID-19. CDR3s include the opening cysteine and the closing phenylalanine or tryptophan.

J,V,CDR3
TRBJ2-3,TRBV7-2,CASRKGSPYPDTQYF
TRBJ1-1,TRBV12-3/TRBV12-4,CASSRALEAFF
TRBJ1-5,TRBV19,CASSRQGTNQPQHF
TRBJ1-1,TRBV7-2,CASSSRGGNTEAFF
TRBJ1-6,TRBV6-6,CASSRGYPYSPLHF
TRBJ1-6,TRBV27,CASSLGPGAPLHF
TRBJ2-5,TRBV27,CASSFIPQGRETQYF
TRBJ1-6,TRBV28,CASRPWAGVNSPLHF
TRBJ2-1,TRBV7-3,CASSTRLAANNEQFF
TRBJ1-4,TRBV2,CASAGGGATNEKLFF
TRBJ1-5,TRBV13,CASSTRGDQPQHF
TRBJ1-2,TRBV10-2,CASSPHPADYGYTF
TRBJ2-2,TRBV7-3,CASSPPGQNTGELFF
TRBJ1-2,TRBV5-8,CASSDPPGQSNYGYTF
TRBJ2-3,TRBV29-1,CSITGTGFYLADTQYF
TRBJ1-5,TRBV2,CASQGYTNQPQHF
TRBJ2-7,TRBV11-3,CASSFTAGTYEQYF
TRBJ1-3,TRBV5-1,CASSLDRTGNTIYF
TRBJ2-2,TRBV6-5,CASSPTTNTGELFF
TRBJ2-5,TRBV5-1,CASRSRLSETQYF
TRBJ2-3,TRBV9,CASSVGSSGGVSDTQYF